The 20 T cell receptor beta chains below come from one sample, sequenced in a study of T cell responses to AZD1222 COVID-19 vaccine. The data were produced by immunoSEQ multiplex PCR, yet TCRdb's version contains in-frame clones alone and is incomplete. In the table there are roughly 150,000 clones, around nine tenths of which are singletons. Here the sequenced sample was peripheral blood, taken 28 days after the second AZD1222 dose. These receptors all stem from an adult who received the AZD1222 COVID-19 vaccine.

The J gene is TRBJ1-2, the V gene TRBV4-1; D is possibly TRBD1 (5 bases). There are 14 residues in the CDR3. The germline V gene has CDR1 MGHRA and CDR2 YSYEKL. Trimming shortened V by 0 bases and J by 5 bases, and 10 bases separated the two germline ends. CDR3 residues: CASSQETGIYGYTF. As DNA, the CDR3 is TGCGCCAGCAGCCAAGAAACAGGCATTTATGGCTACACCTTC.

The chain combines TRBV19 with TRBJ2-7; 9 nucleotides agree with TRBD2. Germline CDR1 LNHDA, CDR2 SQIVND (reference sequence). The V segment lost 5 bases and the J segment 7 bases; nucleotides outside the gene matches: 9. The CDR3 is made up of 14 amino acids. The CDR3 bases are TGTGCCAGTAGTCCTAGCGGGATGGTGTGGGAGCAGTACTTC. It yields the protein CASSPSGMVWEQYF.

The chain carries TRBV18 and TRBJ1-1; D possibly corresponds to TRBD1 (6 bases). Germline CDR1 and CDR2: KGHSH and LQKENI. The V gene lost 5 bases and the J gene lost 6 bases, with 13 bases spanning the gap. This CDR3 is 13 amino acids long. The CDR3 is CASSSTGASEAFF. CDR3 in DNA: TGTGCCAGCTCATCGACAGGAGCCTCTGAAGCTTTCTTT.

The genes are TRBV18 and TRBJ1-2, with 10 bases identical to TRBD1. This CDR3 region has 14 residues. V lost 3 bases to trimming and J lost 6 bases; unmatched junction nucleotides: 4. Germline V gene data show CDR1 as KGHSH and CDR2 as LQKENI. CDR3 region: CASSPAGTGDGYTF. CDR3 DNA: TGTGCCAGCTCACCCGCCGGGACAGGGGATGGCTACACCTTC. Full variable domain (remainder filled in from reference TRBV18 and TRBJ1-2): NAGVMQNPRHLVRRRGQEARLRCSPMKGHSHVYWYRQLPEEGLKFMVYLQKENIIDESGMPKERFSAEFPKEGPSILRIQQVVRGDSAAYFCASSPAGTGDGYTFGSGTRLTVV.

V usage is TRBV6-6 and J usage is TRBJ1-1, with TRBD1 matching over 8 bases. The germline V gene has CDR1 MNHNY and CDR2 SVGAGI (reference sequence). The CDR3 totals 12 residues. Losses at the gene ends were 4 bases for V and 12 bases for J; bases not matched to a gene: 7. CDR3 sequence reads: CASSFPRQGSFF. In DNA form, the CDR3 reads TGTGCCAGCAGTTTCCCAAGACAGGGGTCTTTCTTT.

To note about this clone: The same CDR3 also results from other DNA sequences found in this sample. In nucleotides, the CDR3 is TGCGCCAGCAGCTTGGCACTGAACACTGAAGCTTTCTTT. This sequence encodes CASSLALNTEAFF. This chain links TRBV5-1 with TRBJ1-1; D not certain. V was shortened by 0 bases and J by 0 bases, with 3 bases between the two germline ends. Germline CDR1 and CDR2: SGHRS and YFSETQ. There are 13 residues in the CDR3.

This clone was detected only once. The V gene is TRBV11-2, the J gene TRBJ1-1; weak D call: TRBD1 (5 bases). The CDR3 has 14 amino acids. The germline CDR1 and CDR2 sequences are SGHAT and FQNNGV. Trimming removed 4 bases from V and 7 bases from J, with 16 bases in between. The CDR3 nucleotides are TGTGCCAGCAGCTCCGCTCGGGGGTGGGGTGAAGCTTTCTTT. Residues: CASSSARGWGEAFF.

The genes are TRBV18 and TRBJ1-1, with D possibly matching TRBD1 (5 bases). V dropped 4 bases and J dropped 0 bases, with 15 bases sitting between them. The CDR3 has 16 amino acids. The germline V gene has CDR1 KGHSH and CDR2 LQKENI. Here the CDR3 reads CASSLYDQGLNTEAFF. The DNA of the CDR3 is TGTGCCAGCTCACTTTATGATCAGGGCCTGAACACTGAAGCTTTCTTT. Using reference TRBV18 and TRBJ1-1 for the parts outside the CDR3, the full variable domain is NAGVMQNPRHLVRRRGQEARLRCSPMKGHSHVYWYRQLPEEGLKFMVYLQKENIIDESGMPKERFSAEFPKEGPSILRIQQVVRGDSAAYFCASSLYDQGLNTEAFFGQGTRLTVV.

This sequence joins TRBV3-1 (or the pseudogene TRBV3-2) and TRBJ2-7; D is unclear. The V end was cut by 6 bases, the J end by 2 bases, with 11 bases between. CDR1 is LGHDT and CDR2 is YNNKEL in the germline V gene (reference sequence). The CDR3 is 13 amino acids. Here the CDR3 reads CASRGWKTYEQYF. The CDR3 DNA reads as TGTGCCAGCAGAGGATGGAAAACCTACGAGCAGTACTTC.

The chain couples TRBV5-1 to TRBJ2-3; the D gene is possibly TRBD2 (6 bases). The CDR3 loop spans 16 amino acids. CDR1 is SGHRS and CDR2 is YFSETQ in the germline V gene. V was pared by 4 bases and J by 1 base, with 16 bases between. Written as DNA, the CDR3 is TGCGCCAGCAGCCGACTACCTAGCGTTGGCACAGATACGCAGTATTTT. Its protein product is CASSRLPSVGTDTQYF.

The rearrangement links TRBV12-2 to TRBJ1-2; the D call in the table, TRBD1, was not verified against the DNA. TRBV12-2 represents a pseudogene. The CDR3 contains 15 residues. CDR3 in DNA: TGTGCAAGTCGCTGCAACAGGCCCTCCAACTATGGCTACACCTTC. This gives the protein CASRCNRPSNYGYTF.

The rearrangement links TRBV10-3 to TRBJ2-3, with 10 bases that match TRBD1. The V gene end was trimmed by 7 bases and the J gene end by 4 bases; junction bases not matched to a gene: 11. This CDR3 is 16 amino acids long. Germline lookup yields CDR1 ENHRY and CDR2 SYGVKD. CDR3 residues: CAIKRDSTGGPDTQYF. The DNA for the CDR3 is TGTGCCATCAAGAGGGATTCGACAGGGGGCCCAGATACGCAGTATTTT.

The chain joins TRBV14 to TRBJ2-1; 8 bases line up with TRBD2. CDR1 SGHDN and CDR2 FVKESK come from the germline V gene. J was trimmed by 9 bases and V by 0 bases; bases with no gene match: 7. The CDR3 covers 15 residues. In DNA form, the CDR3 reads TGTGCCAGCAGCCAAGATCGGTCGGGGGGGCGTGAGCAGTTCTTC. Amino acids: CASSQDRSGGREQFF.

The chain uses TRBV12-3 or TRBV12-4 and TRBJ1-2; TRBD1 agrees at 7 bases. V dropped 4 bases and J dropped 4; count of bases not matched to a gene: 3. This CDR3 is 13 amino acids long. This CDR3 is CASSSTGVYGYTF. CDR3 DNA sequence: TGTGCCAGCAGTTCTACAGGGGTCTATGGCTACACCTTC.

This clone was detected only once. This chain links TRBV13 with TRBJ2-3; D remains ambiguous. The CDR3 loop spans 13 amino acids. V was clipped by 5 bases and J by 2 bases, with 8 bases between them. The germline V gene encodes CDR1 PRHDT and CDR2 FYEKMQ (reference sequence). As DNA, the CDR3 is TGTGCCAGCAGCCAGATGAACACAGATACGCAGTATTTT. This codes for CASSQMNTDTQYF.

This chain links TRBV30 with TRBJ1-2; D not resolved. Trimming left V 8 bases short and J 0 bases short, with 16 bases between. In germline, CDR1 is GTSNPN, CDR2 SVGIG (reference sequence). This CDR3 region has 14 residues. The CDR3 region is CAQIRSGANYGYTF. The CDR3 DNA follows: TGTGCCCAAATACGTAGCGGCGCTAACTATGGCTACACCTTC.

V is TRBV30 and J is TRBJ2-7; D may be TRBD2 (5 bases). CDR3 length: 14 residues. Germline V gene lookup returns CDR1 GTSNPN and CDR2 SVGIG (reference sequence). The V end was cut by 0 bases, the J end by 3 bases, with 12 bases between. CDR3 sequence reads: CAWSVLGGSYEQYF. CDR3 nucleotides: TGTGCCTGGAGTGTATTAGGTGGGAGCTACGAGCAGTACTTC.

CDR3 sequence: CASSRTGREQYF. CDR3 DNA sequence: TGTGCCAGCAGCCGTACAGGGAGGGAGCAGTACTTC. The chain employs TRBV27 and TRBJ2-7; D possibly uses TRBD1 or TRBD2 (6 bases each). Germline CDR1 is MNHEY and CDR2 is SMNVEV (reference sequence). The CDR3 is 12 residues long. Trimming stripped 6 bases from V and 7 bases from J, with 13 bases between.

CDR3 bases: TGTGCCAGCAGCCACACTTGGGGGGGCCCTAATGGCTACACCTTC. Its protein product is CASSHTWGGPNGYTF. V and J are TRBV13 and TRBJ1-2, with D possibly being TRBD1 (6 bases). Trimming pared 5 bases from V and 6 bases from J, leaving 19 bases between. The CDR3 spans 15 residues. From germline, CDR1 is PRHDT and CDR2 FYEKMQ (reference sequence).

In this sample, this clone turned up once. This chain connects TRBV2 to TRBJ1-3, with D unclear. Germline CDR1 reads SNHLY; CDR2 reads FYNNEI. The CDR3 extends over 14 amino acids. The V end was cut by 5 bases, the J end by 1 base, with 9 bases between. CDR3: CASSSQASGNTIYF. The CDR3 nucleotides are TGTGCCAGCAGTTCCCAGGCTTCTGGAAACACCATATATTTT.